Given below is one T cell receptor (beta chain) in context. Run at survey level, the immunoSEQ assay was version v3.0. Libraries were prepared by immunoSEQ multiplex PCR; TCRdb keeps only in-frame clonotypes and omits some of them. The sample records 20,000 or so clones, less than 85% being singletons. The germline CDR1 and CDR2 sequences are MGHDK and SYGVNS. The CDR3 sequence is 13 residues long. V was trimmed by 9 bases and J by 1 base, leaving 13 bases between them. The record originates from a study of long-term antiretroviral therapy in people with HIV. This receptor was identified in a man between 18 and 35 years old with HIV. The chain links TRBV25-1 to TRBJ2-7; D may be TRBD1 (6 bases). Sequencing used unsorted PBMCs, obtained 0.9 years after starting antiretroviral therapy. CDR3 in DNA: TGTGCCAGGCACAGGGACGGTTCCTACGAGCAGTACTTC. It yields the protein CARHRDGSYEQYF.